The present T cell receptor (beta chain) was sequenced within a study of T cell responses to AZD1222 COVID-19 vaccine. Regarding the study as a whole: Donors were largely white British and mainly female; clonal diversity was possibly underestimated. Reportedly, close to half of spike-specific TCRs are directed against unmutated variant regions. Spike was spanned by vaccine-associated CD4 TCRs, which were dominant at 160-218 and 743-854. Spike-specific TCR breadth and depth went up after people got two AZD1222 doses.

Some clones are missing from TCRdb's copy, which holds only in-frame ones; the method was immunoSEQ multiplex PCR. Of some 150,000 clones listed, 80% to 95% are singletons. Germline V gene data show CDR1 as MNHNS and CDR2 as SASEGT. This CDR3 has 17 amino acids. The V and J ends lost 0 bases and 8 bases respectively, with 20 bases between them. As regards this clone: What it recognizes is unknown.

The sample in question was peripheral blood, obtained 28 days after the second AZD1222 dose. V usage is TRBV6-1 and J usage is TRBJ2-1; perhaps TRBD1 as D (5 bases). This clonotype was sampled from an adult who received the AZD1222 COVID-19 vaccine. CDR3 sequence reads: CASSEAVRGLVNDEQFF. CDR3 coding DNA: TGTGCCAGCAGTGAAGCTGTAAGGGGCCTAGTGAACGATGAGCAGTTCTTC.